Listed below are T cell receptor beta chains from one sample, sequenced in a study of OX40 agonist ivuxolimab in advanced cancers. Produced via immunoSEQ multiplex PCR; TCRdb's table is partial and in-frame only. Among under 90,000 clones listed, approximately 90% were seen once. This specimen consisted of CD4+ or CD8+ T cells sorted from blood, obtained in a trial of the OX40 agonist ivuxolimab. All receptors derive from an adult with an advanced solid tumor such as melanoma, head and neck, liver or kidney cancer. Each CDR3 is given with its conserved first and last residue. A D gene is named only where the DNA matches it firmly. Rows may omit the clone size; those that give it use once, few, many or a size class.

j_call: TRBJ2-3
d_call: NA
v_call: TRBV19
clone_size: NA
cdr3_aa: CASSRARGTTDTQYF
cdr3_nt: TGTGCCAGTAGTCGGGCCAGGGGTACGACAGATACGCAGTATTTT

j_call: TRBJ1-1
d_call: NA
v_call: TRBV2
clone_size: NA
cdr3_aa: CASLPPSNTEAFF
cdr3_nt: TGTGCCAGCCTACCCCCCTCGAACACTGAAGCTTTCTTT

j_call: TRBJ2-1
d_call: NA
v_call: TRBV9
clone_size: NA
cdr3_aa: CASSVYSRIGNEQFF
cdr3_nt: TGTGCCAGCAGCGTATATAGCAGGATAGGCAATGAGCAGTTCTTC

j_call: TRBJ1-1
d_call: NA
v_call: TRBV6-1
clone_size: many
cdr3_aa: CASILRSGVNTEAFF
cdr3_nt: TGTGCCAGCATTCTCCGCTCCGGGGTAAACACTGAAGCTTTCTTT

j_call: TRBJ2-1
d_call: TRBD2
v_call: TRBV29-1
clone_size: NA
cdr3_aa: CSAHNEPGLALAKQFF
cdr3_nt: TGCAGCGCCCACAACGAACCGGGACTAGCCCTCGCAAAGCAGTTCTTC

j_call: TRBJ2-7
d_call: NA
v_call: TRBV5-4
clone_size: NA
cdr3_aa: CASQTRQTSEQYF
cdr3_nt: TGTGCCAGCCAAACCAGACAGACTTCGGAGCAGTACTTC

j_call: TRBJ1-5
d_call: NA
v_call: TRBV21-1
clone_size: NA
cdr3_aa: CASSKRFDRVLQPQHF
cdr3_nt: TGTGCCAGCAGCAAACGGTTCGACAGGGTCCTTCAGCCCCAGCATTTT

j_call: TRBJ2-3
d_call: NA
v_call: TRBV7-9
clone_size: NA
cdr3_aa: CASSLGRSTDTQYF
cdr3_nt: TGTGCCAGCAGCTTGGGTCGTAGCACAGATACGCAGTATTTT

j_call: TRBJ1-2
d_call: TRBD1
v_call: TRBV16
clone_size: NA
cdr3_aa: CASSQSGQGNGYTF
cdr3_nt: TGTGCCAGCAGCCAATCGGGACAGGGGAATGGCTACACCTTC

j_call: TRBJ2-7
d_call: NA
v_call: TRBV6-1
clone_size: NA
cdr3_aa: CASSRQGYEQYF
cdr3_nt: TGTGCCAGCAGTCGCCAGGGCTACGAGCAGTACTTC

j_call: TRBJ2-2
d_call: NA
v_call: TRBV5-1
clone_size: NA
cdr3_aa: CASSLKGRNTGELFF
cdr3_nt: TGCGCCAGCAGCTTGAAGGGGCGGAACACCGGGGAGCTGTTTTTT

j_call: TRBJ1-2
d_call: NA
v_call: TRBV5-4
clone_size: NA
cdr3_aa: CASSLEGYGYTF
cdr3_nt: TGTGCCAGCAGCTTGGAAGGGTATGGCTACACCTTC

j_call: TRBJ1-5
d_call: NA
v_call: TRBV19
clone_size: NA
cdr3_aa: CASSIDGGRRSTQHF
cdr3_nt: TGTGCCAGTAGTATTGATGGAGGACGGCGATCGACCCAGCATTTT

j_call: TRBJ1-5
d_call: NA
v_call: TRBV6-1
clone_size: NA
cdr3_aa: CASSEGRGINQPQHF
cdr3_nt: TGTGCCAGCAGTGAAGGGAGGGGGATCAATCAGCCCCAGCATTTT

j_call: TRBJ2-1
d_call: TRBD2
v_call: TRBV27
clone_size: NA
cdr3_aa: CASSFQLAGGPEQFF
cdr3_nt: TGTGCCAGCAGTTTCCAACTAGCGGGGGGGCCTGAGCAGTTCTTC

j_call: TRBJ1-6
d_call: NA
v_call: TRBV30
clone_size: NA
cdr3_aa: CAWTGGSSSPLHF
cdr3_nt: TGTGCCTGGACTGGAGGCTCTAGTTCACCCCTCCACTTT

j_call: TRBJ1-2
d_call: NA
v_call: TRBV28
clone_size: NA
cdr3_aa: CASRTDRHYGYTF
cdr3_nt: TGTGCCAGCAGGACGGACAGACACTATGGCTACACCTTC

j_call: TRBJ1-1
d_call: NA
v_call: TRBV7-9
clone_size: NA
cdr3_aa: CASSLDGGRNTEAFF
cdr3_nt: TGTGCCAGCAGCTTAGATGGGGGCCGAAACACTGAAGCTTTCTTT

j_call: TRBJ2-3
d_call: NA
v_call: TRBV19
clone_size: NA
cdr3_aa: CASSWKTDTQYF
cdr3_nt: TGTGCCAGCTCCTGGAAGACAGATACGCAGTATTTT

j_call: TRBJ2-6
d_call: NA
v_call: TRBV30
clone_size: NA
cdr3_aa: CAWSGTGSGANVLTF
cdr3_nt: TGTGCCTGGAGTGGGACCGGCTCTGGGGCCAACGTCCTGACTTTC

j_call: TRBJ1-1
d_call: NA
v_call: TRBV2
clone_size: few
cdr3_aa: CASIGAGMNTEAFF
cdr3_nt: TGTGCCAGCATAGGTGCAGGGATGAACACTGAAGCTTTCTTT

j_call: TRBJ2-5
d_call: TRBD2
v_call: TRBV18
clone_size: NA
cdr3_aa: CASRRGEETQYF
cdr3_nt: TGTGCCAGCCGCCGGGGGGAAGAGACCCAGTACTTC

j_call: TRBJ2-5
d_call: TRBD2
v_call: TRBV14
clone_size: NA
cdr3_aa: CASSLLLAGVQETQYF
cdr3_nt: TGTGCCAGCAGCCTCCTACTAGCGGGGGTCCAAGAGACCCAGTACTTC